The next 28 T cell receptor beta chains were all read from a single sample in a study of regulatory T cells in long-lasting Graves disease (dated by TCRdb to the early 2020s). Library method: multiplex PCR. TCRdb records Illumina HiSeq 4000 as the sequencer. iRepertoire HTBI primers and Arm-PCR amplification of CDR3 regions were used to construct TCR beta libraries. Using fastp at Q25 and MiXCR, TCRdb reprocessed the public reads and kept productive beta chains. All rows with the same CDR3 protein become a single entry with the most common DNA and genes. In this sample the table shows a few hundred thousand distinct CDR3 sequences, around 21% of which occur a single time. 45% to 70% of the sample belongs to the ten largest clones. The time point label, as the study defines it: persistent/refractory GD, antithyroid drugs over 5 years with positive TRAb. For both TCR sequencing and RNA sequencing, RNA was extracted from PBMCs using TRIzol.

Sample: peripheral blood mononuclear cells (PBMCs), taken when the disease was refractory, from a patient treated with antithyroid drugs. The receptors here all came from a female donor with Graves disease.

This clonotype was found many times. This chain joins TRBV7-2 and TRBJ1-2; 9 bases are shared with TRBD1. Trimming at V came to 3 bases and at J to 4 bases, leaving 6 bases not matched to a gene. This CDR3 has 15 residues. From germline, CDR1 is SGHTA and CDR2 FQGNSA. For the CDR3, the DNA is TGTGCCAGCAGCTTCCTTCCACAGGGGGCCTATGGCTACACCTTC. Translation: CASSFLPQGAYGYTF.

This clonotype was found many times. This sequence joins TRBV12-3 or TRBV12-4 and TRBJ1-1; D is uncertain. Between the trimmed V and J ends, which lost 2 bases and 1 base, there was a span of 8 bases. This CDR3 contains 14 residues. The CDR3 region is CASSLSVGNTEAFF. In DNA form, the CDR3 reads TGTGCCAGCAGTTTATCAGTAGGGAACACTGAAGCTTTCTTT.

CDR3 in DNA: TGTGCCAGCAGCTTGGGCAGGGCGGGACTCAGCAGATACAATGAGCAGTTCTTC. Translated, it gives CASSLGRAGLSRYNEQFF. The chain joins TRBV7-8 to TRBJ2-1; possible D gene TRBD2, 6 bases. This CDR3 comprises 18 residues. The germline V gene encodes CDR1 SGHVS and CDR2 FQNEAQ. Trimming left V 3 bases short and J 4 bases short, with 22 bases between.

This clonotype has only a few counts. The chain combines TRBV20-1 with TRBJ1-2, with D unresolved. The V end lost 1 base, the J end lost 5 bases, and 17 bases lay between the germline ends. CDR1 DFQATT and CDR2 SNEGSKA come from the germline V gene (reference sequence). The CDR3 totals 15 residues. CDR3 protein: CSARVGVAGNYGYTF. The DNA for the CDR3 is TGCAGTGCTAGAGTCGGGGTTGCGGGAAATTATGGCTACACCTTC.

V is TRBV29-1 and J is TRBJ2-7; D uncertain. Looked up from germline, CDR1 is SQVTM and CDR2 is ANQGSEA. There are 12 residues in the CDR3. V was shortened by 1 base and J by 2 bases, with 6 bases between the two germline ends. The CDR3 protein is CSVEGETYEQYF. The CDR3 DNA is TGCAGCGTTGAAGGGGAAACCTACGAGCAGTACTTC.

The chain links TRBV6-1 to TRBJ1-2; TRBD1 agrees at 7 bases. This CDR3 has 13 residues. J gave up 8 bases and V 6 bases, and 9 bases lay outside the gene matches. In germline, CDR1 is MNHNS, CDR2 SASEGT. The CDR3 nucleotides read TGTGCCAGCAGGCGAGGCAGGGGGGGAGGCTACACCTTC. Translating it yields CASRRGRGGGYTF.

The chain has TRBV20-1 and TRBJ2-2; maybe TRBD1 (5 bases). Germline V lookup: CDR1 DFQATT, CDR2 SNEGSKA (reference sequence). Trimming shortened V by 1 base and J by 2 bases, and 11 bases separated the two germline ends. The CDR3 spans 15 residues. The CDR3 nucleotides read TGCAGTGCTAGAGCGAAAGACAGAAACACCGGGGAGCTGTTTTTT. This codes for CSARAKDRNTGELFF.

The sample holds one count of this clonotype. J is TRBJ1-6 and V is TRBV6-1; maybe TRBD1 (6 bases). The CDR3 consists of 14 residues. In germline, CDR1 is MNHNS, CDR2 SASEGT. V was trimmed by 7 bases and J by 10 bases, leaving 17 bases between them. The CDR3 nucleotides read TGTGCCAGCAAGGCCGGACAGCTCTGGTCACCCCTCCACTTT. Translation gives CASKAGQLWSPLHF.

This clonotype was seen a handful of times. This chain connects TRBV10-2 to TRBJ1-1; perhaps TRBD1 as D (5 bases). Germline CDR1 is WSHSY and CDR2 is SAAADI. Trimming left V 4 bases short and J 0 bases short, with 9 bases between. The length of the CDR3 is 14 residues. Here the CDR3 DNA reads TGCGCCAGCAGTGCACAGGAACTGAACACTGAAGCTTTCTTT. This gives the protein CASSAQELNTEAFF.

With respect to this clonotype: This may arise from a read error, as a much more abundant clone is one base away. The J gene is TRBJ1-6, the V gene TRBV20-1; D unresolved. The CDR3 consists of 12 residues. Germline V gene sequence: CDR1 DFQATT, CDR2 SNEGSKA (reference sequence). The CDR3 sequence: CSASRGESEALF. CDR3 nucleotides: TGCAGTGCGTCAAGAGGCGAGTCTGAAGCTCTCTTT.

This clonotype was seen a few times. V usage is TRBV20-1 and J usage is TRBJ2-7, with 10 bases matching TRBD2. Trimming cost V 0 bases and J 2 bases; bases outside gene matches: 10. The CDR3 spans 17 residues. Germline V gives CDR1 DFQATT, CDR2 SNEGSKA (reference sequence). CDR3: CSARDRETSGHTYEQYF. The CDR3 DNA sequence: TGCAGTGCTAGAGATCGGGAGACTAGCGGGCACACCTACGAGCAGTACTTC.

This clonotype was recorded at least ten times. The V call is TRBV7-6, the J call TRBJ2-7; D gene uncertain. The germline CDR1 and CDR2 sequences are SGHVS and FNYEAQ. Deletions cut 1 base from V and 3 bases from J, with 10 bases between. CDR3 size: 14 residues. This chain's CDR3 is CASSLEGSIYEQYF. The CDR3, as DNA: TGTGCCAGCAGCTTAGAAGGCAGTATCTACGAGCAGTACTTC.

Of note for this clonotype: This may come from a read error, since a much larger clone is one base off. The chain has TRBV28 and TRBJ2-7; D call uncertain. Germline loops: CDR1 MDHEN, CDR2 SYDVKM. This CDR3 contains 13 residues. The CDR3 protein is CAGSYRVTYEQYF. The CDR3 nucleotides are TGTGCCGGCAGTTATCGGGTCACCTACGAGCAGTACTTC.

This clonotype occurred a few times. The V and J genes are TRBV6-2 or TRBV6-3 and TRBJ2-5; D gene ambiguous. The CDR3 has 13 amino acids. The germline V gene has CDR1 MNHEY and CDR2 SVGEGT. The V end was cut by 0 bases, the J end by 4 bases, with 6 bases between. CDR3 sequence reads: CASSYSWGETQYF. The DNA of the CDR3 is TGTGCCAGCAGTTACTCGTGGGGAGAGACCCAGTACTTC.

There are many counts of this clonotype. J is TRBJ2-4 and V is TRBV7-2; TRBD1 aligns across 8 bases. The germline CDR1 and CDR2 sequences are SGHTA and FQGNSA. The V segment lost 3 bases and the J segment 0 bases; nucleotides outside the gene matches: 10. The CDR3 loop spans 18 amino acids. The CDR3 loop reads CASSFAPTGVGAKNIQYF. The DNA of the CDR3 is TGTGCCAGCAGCTTCGCCCCGACAGGGGTAGGAGCCAAAAACATTCAGTACTTC.

This clonotype has at least ten counts. The V and J genes are TRBV2 and TRBJ2-7; D possibly corresponds to TRBD1 (5 bases). From germline, CDR1 is SNHLY and CDR2 FYNNEI. This CDR3 has 17 residues. Trimming took 2 bases from V and 0 from J, leaving 17 bases between them. In DNA, the CDR3 is TGTGCCAGCAGTGAAATACGACAGACCCTTTCCTCCTACGAGCAGTACTTC. Protein: CASSEIRQTLSSYEQYF.

This rearrangement joins TRBV19 to TRBJ2-1, with D hard to call. Germline-derived CDR1 and CDR2 are LNHDA and SQIVND (reference sequence). V lost 5 bases, J lost 6 bases, and 11 bases lay in between. The CDR3 sequence is 13 residues long. CDR3 protein: CASSDLAFNEQFF. Written as DNA, the CDR3 is TGTGCCAGTAGTGATCTCGCTTTCAATGAGCAGTTCTTC.

The table lists this clonotype with many counts. This chain uses TRBV28 with TRBJ1-1, with a possible D match to TRBD1 (6 bases). Germline values: CDR1 MDHEN, CDR2 SYDVKM. Trimming left V 3 bases short and J 6 bases short, with 14 bases between. The CDR3 consists of 14 residues. Written as DNA, the CDR3 is TGTGCCAGCAGTTTGACACAGGGCGGGGCTGAAGCTTTCTTT. Its translation is CASSLTQGGAEAFF.

In its sample, this clonotype was seen many times. Germline is not matched at one junction end, which may reflect a read error. The chain recombines TRBV2 with TRBJ2-7; TRBD2 agrees at 8 bases. There are 11 residues in the CDR3. Germline V lookup: CDR1 SNHLY, CDR2 FYNNEI. The CDR3 spells CASSGGAAPDF. In nucleotides, the CDR3 is TGTGCCAGCAGCGGGGGGGCGGCCCCCGACTTC.

This clonotype has ten or more counts. This sequence joins TRBV11-2 and TRBJ2-5; D gene ambiguous. With 5 bases removed from V and 5 bases from J, the gap between germline ends came to 12 bases. CDR1 and CDR2 (germline): SGHAT, FQNNGV. The CDR3 loop spans 13 amino acids. Written as DNA, the CDR3 is TGTGCCAGCAGCCTGTTTGTGCAGGAGACCCAGTACTTC. It yields the protein CASSLFVQETQYF. Together with reference TRBV11-2 and TRBJ2-5, the CDR3 gives the full variable domain: EAGVAQSPRYKIIEKRQSVAFWCNPISGHATLYWYQQILGQGPKLLIQFQNNGVVDDSQLPKDRFSAERLKGVDSTLKIQPAKLEDSAVYLCASSLFVQETQYFGPGTRLLVL.

For this clonotype: This likely came from a read error, as a far larger clone is one base away. The CDR3 loop is CASSYSRQGREQYF. As DNA, the CDR3 is TGTGCCAGCAGTTACTCGAGGCAGGGTCGCGAGCAGTACTTC. This chain uses TRBV6-4 with TRBJ2-7, with TRBD1 as a possible D gene (5 bases). Per the germline V gene, CDR1 is MRHNA and CDR2 is SNTAGT. This CDR3 has 14 amino acids.

The sample holds many counts of this clonotype. V usage is TRBV28 and J usage is TRBJ2-7; the D gene is possibly TRBD1 (6 bases). The CDR3 contains 14 residues. Germline loops: CDR1 MDHEN, CDR2 SYDVKM. V lost 2 bases to trimming and J lost 5 bases, with 13 bases between them. The CDR3 DNA reads as TGTGCCAGCAGTTTAAGTCAGGGGTTAGACGAGCAGTACTTC. Amino acids: CASSLSQGLDEQYF. The full variable domain, completed using reference TRBV28 and TRBJ2-7, is DVKVTQSSRYLVKRTGEKVFLECVQDMDHENMFWYRQDPGLGLRLIYFSYDVKMKEKGDIPEGYSVSREKKERFSLILESASTNQTSMYLCASSLSQGLDEQYFGPGTRLTVT.

Ten or more counts support this clonotype. This chain uses TRBV11-2 with TRBJ2-7, with 7 bases fitting TRBD2. The CDR3 totals 15 residues. CDR1 and CDR2 (germline): SGHAT, FQNNGV. The ends lost 6 bases at V and 4 bases at J; junction bases unmatched: 12. CDR3 protein: CASSRLSGIRYEQYF. As DNA, the CDR3 is TGTGCCAGCAGTCGTCTCAGCGGGATTCGGTACGAGCAGTACTTC.

V and J are TRBV6-4 and TRBJ2-7; D not certain. Germline V gives CDR1 MRHNA, CDR2 SNTAGT. The CDR3 spans 14 residues. V dropped 0 bases and J dropped 5 bases, with 11 bases sitting between them. The CDR3 DNA sequence: TGTGCCAGCAGTGACTCGACGGATTCCCACGAGCAGTACTTC. Encoded protein: CASSDSTDSHEQYF.

This clonotype was seen at least ten times. The V and J genes are TRBV19 and TRBJ2-7; 9 nucleotides match TRBD1. Germline loops: CDR1 LNHDA, CDR2 SQIVND (reference sequence). The CDR3 length is 15 residues. The trim removed 5 bases at V and 1 base at J, leaving 6 bases unmatched. The CDR3 loop is CASSAQTGGSYEQYF. The CDR3, as DNA: TGTGCCAGTAGTGCACAGACAGGGGGATCCTACGAGCAGTACTTC.

This clonotype was seen a single time. The rearrangement uses TRBV12-3 or TRBV12-4 and TRBJ2-1, with 12 nucleotides matching TRBD2. The CDR3 sequence is 14 residues long. Germline trimming cut 5 bases from V and 9 bases from J; bases unmatched to any gene: 5. The CDR3 loop reads CASSPSGRAGEQFF. The DNA for the CDR3 is TGTGCCAGCAGTCCTAGCGGGAGGGCCGGTGAGCAGTTCTTC.

This clonotype was observed a few times. As DNA, the CDR3 is TGCGCCAGCAGCTCCCAGGGGGGGAGAGCCAAAAACATTCAGTACTTC. The encoded protein is CASSSQGGRAKNIQYF. V gene TRBV5-1 combines with J gene TRBJ2-4; TRBD1 or TRBD2 may be the D gene (7 bases each). Trimming took off 3 bases at V and 0 bases at J, with 13 bases between the two ends. The CDR3 is 16 amino acids. The germline gives CDR1 SGHRS, CDR2 YFSETQ. Full variable domain (rest looked up from reference TRBV5-1 and TRBJ2-4): KAGVTQTPRYLIKTRGQQVTLSCSPISGHRSVSWYQQTPGQGLQFLFEYFSETQRNKGNFPGRFSGRQFSNSRSEMNVSTLELGDSALYLCASSSQGGRAKNIQYFGAGTRLSVL.

The gene calls are TRBV5-1 and TRBJ2-3; no definite D call. The germline V gene has CDR1 SGHRS and CDR2 YFSETQ. Trimming removed 4 bases from V and 0 bases from J, with 15 bases in between. The CDR3 covers 16 residues. The CDR3 is CASSVRRISSTDTQYF. CDR3 bases: TGCGCCAGCAGCGTGAGGCGGATTAGTAGCACAGATACGCAGTATTTT.